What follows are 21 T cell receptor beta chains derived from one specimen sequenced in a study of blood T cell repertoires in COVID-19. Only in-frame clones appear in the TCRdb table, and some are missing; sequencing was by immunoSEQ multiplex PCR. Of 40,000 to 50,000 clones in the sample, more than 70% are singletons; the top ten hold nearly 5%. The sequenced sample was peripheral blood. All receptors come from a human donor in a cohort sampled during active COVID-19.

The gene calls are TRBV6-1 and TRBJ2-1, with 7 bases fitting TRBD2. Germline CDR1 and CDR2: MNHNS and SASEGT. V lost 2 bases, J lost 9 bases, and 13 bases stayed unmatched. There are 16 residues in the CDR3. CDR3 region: CASSEIQRGRVGEQFF. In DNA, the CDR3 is TGTGCCAGCAGTGAAATCCAGCGGGGACGTGTTGGTGAGCAGTTCTTC.

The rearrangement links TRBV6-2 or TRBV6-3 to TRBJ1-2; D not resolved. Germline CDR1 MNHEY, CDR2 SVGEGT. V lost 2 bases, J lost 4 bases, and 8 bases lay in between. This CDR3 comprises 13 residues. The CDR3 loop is CASSYGERYGYTF. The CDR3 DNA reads TGTGCCAGCAGTTACGGGGAGCGCTATGGCTACACCTTC.

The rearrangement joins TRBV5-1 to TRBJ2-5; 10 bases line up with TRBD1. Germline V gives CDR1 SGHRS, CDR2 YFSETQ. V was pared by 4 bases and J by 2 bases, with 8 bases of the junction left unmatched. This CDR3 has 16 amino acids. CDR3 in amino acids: CASSVTGGIQQETQYF. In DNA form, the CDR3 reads TGCGCCAGCAGCGTGACAGGGGGCATCCAACAAGAGACCCAGTACTTC.

In DNA, the CDR3 is TGTGCCAGCAGTTACATGGACAGAGCTAACTATGGCTACACCTTC. Amino acid sequence: CASSYMDRANYGYTF. The chain links TRBV6-5 to TRBJ1-2, with a tentative D call TRBD1 (6 bases). V was trimmed by 2 bases and J by 0 bases, leaving 10 bases between them. The CDR3 extends over 15 amino acids. Germline loops: CDR1 MNHEY, CDR2 SVGAGI.

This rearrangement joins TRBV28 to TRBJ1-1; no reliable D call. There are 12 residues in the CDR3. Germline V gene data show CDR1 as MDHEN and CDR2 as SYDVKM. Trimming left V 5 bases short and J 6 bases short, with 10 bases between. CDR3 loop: CASSDQAAEAFF. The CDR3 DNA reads TGTGCCAGCAGTGATCAGGCCGCTGAAGCTTTCTTT. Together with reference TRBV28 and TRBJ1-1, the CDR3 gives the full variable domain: DVKVTQSSRYLVKRTGEKVFLECVQDMDHENMFWYRQDPGLGLRLIYFSYDVKMKEKGDIPEGYSVSREKKERFSLILESASTNQTSMYLCASSDQAAEAFFGQGTRLTVV.

The CDR3 nucleotides are TGTGCCACCAGCAGAGATATGTTGGGACAGGGGGTGGAGAAGGGCATTCAGTACTTC. Amino acid sequence: CATSRDMLGQGVEKGIQYF. The chain combines TRBV15 with TRBJ2-4; TRBD1 matches at 11 bases. The trim removed 0 bases at V and 9 bases at J, leaving 16 bases unmatched. Germline loops: CDR1 LNHNV, CDR2 YYDKDF (reference sequence). This CDR3 region has 19 residues.

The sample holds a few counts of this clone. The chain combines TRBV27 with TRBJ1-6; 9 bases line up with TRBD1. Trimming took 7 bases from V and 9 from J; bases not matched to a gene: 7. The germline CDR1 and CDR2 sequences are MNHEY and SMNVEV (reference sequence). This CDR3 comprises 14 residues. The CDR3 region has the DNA TGTGCCAGCACCCTGGGACAGGGCGGTTCACCCCTCCACTTT. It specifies CASTLGQGGSPLHF.

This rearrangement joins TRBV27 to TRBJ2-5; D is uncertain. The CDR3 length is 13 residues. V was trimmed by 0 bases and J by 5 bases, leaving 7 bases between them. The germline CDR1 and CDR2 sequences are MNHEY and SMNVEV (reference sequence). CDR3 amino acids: CASSLSGAETQYF. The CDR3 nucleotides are TGTGCCAGCAGTTTATCTGGAGCGGAGACCCAGTACTTC.

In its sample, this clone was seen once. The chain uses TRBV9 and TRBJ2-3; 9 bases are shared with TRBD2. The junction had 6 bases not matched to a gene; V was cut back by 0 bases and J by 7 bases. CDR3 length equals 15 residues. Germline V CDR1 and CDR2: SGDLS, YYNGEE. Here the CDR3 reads CASSVGGSGSYTQYF. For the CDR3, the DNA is TGTGCCAGCAGCGTAGGGGGTAGCGGGAGTTATACGCAGTATTTT.

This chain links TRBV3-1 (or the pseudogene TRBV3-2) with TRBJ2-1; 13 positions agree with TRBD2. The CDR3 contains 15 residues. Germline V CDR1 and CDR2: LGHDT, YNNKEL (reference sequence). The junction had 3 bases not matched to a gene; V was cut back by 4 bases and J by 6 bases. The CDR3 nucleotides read TGTGCCAGCAGCCTCGGGACTAGCGGGATCAATGAGCAGTTCTTC. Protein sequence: CASSLGTSGINEQFF.

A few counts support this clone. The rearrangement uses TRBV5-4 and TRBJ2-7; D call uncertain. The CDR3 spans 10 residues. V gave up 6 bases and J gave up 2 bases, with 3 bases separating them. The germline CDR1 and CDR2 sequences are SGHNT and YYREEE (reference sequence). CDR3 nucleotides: TGTGCCAGCACTGCCTACGAGCAGTACTTC. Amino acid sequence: CASTAYEQYF.

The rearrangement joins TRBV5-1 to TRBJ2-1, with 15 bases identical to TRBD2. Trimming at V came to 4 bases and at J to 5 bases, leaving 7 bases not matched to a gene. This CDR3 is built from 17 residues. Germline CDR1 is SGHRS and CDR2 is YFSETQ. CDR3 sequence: CASSRGLAGGAHNEQFF. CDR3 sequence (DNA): TGCGCCAGCAGCCGGGGACTAGCGGGAGGAGCCCACAATGAGCAGTTCTTC.

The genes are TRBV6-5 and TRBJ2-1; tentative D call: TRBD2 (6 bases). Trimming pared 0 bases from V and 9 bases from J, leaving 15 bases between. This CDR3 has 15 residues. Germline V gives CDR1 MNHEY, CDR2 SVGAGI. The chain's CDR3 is CASSYSTSLPVEQFF. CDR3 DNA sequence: TGTGCCAGCAGTTACTCGACTAGTCTCCCCGTTGAGCAGTTCTTC.

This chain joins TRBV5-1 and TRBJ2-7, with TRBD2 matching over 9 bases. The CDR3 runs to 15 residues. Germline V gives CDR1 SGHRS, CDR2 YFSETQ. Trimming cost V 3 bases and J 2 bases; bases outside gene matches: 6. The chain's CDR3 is CASSSIAGAPYEQYF. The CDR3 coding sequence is TGCGCCAGCAGCTCTATAGCGGGAGCCCCCTACGAGCAGTACTTC.

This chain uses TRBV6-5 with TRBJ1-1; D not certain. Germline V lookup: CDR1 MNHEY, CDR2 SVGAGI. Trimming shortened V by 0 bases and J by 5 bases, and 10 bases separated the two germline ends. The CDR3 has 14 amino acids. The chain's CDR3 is CASSYSHPGTEAFF. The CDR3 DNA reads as TGTGCCAGCAGTTACTCCCACCCCGGGACTGAAGCTTTCTTT.

CDR3 in DNA: TGTGCCAGCAGTGAAAGCGGCGGGACTAGCGGGACAGAGACCCAGTACTTC. It yields the protein CASSESGGTSGTETQYF. The chain joins TRBV2 to TRBJ2-5; TRBD2 matches at 13 bases. The junction had 7 bases not matched to a gene; V was cut back by 2 bases and J by 4 bases. The CDR3 loop spans 17 amino acids. Germline V gives CDR1 SNHLY, CDR2 FYNNEI.

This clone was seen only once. The CDR3 reads CASGLVARGRGPKYF. CDR3 bases: TGTGCTAGTGGTTTGGTTGCGCGGGGGCGGGGTCCTAAGTACTTC. V usage is TRBV12-5 and J usage is TRBJ2-7, with a weak D call TRBD2 (7 bases). The V end was cut by 0 bases, the J end by 11 bases, with 20 bases between. There are 15 residues in the CDR3. Germline V gene data show CDR1 as LGHNT and CDR2 as FRNRAP.

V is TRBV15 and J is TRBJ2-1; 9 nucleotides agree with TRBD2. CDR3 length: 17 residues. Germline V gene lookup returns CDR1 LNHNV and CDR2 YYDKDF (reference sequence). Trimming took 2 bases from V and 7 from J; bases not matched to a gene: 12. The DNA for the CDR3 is TGTGCCACCAGCAGAACCGGGGCTAGCGGGAAATTGAATGAGCAGTTCTTC. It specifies CATSRTGASGKLNEQFF.

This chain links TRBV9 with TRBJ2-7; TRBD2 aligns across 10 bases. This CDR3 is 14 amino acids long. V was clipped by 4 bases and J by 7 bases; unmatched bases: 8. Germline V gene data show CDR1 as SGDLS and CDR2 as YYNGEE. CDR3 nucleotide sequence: TGTGCCAGCAGCCTACGAACTAGCGGGATTGAGCAGTACTTC. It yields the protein CASSLRTSGIEQYF.

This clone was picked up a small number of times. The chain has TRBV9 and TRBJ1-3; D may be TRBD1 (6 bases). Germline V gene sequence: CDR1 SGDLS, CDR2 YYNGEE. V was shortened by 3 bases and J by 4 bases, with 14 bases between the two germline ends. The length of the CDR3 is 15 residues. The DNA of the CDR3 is TGTGCCAGCAGCGCAGGGGTCCAAGGGGGAAACACCATATATTTT. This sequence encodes CASSAGVQGGNTIYF. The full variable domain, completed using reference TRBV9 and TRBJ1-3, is DSGVTQTPKHLITATGQRVTLRCSPRSGDLSVYWYQQSLDQGLQFLIQYYNGEERAKGNILERFSAQQFPDLHSELNLSSLELGDSALYFCASSAGVQGGNTIYFGEGSWLTVV.

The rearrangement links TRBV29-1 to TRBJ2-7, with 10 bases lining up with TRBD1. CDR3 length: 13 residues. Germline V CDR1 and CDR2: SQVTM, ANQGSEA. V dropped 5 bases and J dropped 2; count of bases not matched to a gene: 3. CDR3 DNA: TGCAGCGTTCATGGACAGGGGGCCTACGAGCAGTACTTC. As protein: CSVHGQGAYEQYF.